The 32 T cell receptor beta chains given below trace back to one sample, sequenced in a study of Ad26.COV2.S vaccination and SARS-CoV-2 variants. This table comes from immunoSEQ multiplex PCR, and its TCRdb copy is limited to in-frame clones, with some not included. The profile covers a few hundred thousand clones, with roughly 90% appearing a single time and roughly 4% taken by the ten largest. This sample's treatment: 19 received Ad26.COV2.S at low or high dose, single or two shots; 5 received placebo; per-sample allocation not given. Samples came from day 63 after the first vaccine or placebo injection. This specimen was peripheral blood, taken in a trial of Ad26.COV2.S vaccine versus placebo. Receptors were obtained from a person between 18 and 65 years old who received the Ad26.COV2.S COVID-19 vaccine or a placebo.

This clone was seen just once. The chain uses TRBV5-1 and TRBJ2-1; 7 nucleotides agree with TRBD1. V was pared by 0 bases and J by 9 bases, with 9 bases of the junction left unmatched. CDR3 length: 15 amino acids. Per germline, CDR1 SGHRS and CDR2 YFSETQ. CDR3 in amino acids: CASSLGQGDIIEQFF. CDR3 coding DNA: TGCGCCAGCAGCTTGGGGCAGGGGGATATTATTGAGCAGTTCTTC.

The V gene is TRBV15, the J gene TRBJ2-5; D is perhaps TRBD1 or TRBD2 (5 bases each). CDR1 is LNHNV, CDR2 YYDKDF, per germline (reference sequence). The CDR3 extends over 15 amino acids. Trimming took 4 bases from V and 4 from J, leaving 16 bases between them. The CDR3 sequence is CATSTGTRAGETQYF. DNA for the CDR3: TGTGCCACCAGCACCGGGACCCGGGCCGGAGAGACCCAGTACTTC.

CDR3 amino acids: CASSGTSGGPYEQYF. CDR3 DNA sequence: TGTGCCAGCAGCGGGACTAGCGGGGGGCCCTACGAGCAGTACTTC. This chain joins TRBV7-2 and TRBJ2-7; 15 nucleotides align to TRBD2. Germline V CDR1 and CDR2: SGHTA, FQGNSA. The CDR3 runs to 15 residues. V gave up 5 bases and J gave up 2 bases; unmatched junction bases: 1.

V gene TRBV15 combines with J gene TRBJ1-2; no firm D call. The length of the CDR3 is 14 residues. In germline, CDR1 is LNHNV, CDR2 YYDKDF (reference sequence). V shed 0 bases and J shed 7 bases, with 12 bases lying between them. CDR3 protein: CATSRDQVKVGYTF. CDR3 bases: TGTGCCACCAGCAGAGATCAGGTTAAGGTTGGCTACACCTTC.

The CDR3 DNA is TGTGCCAGCAGCTTAGCGGGGGCCTCCGCCGAGACCCAGTACTTC. This gives the protein CASSLAGASAETQYF. This chain uses TRBV7-3 with TRBJ2-5, with a weak D call TRBD2 (7 bases). V dropped 2 bases and J dropped 5 bases, with 15 bases sitting between them. The CDR3 sequence is 15 residues long. CDR1 and CDR2 (germline): SGHTA, FQGTGA. Drawing the rest from reference TRBV7-3 and TRBJ2-5, the complete variable domain is GAGVSQTPSNKVTEKGKYVELRCDPISGHTALYWYRQSLGQGPEFLIYFQGTGAADDSGLPNDRFFAVRPEGSVSTLKIQRTERGDSAVYLCASSLAGASAETQYFGPGTRLLVL.

V is TRBV5-8 and J is TRBJ2-5; possibly TRBD1 for D (6 bases). This CDR3 has 15 amino acids. Germline V lookup: CDR1 SGHTS, CDR2 YDEGEE. V was pared by 4 bases and J by 9 bases, with 22 bases between. In DNA, the CDR3 is TGTGCCAGCAGCCCGAGGACAGCCCGCGAAATGGCCCAGTACTTC. This codes for CASSPRTAREMAQYF. The full variable domain, with the rest looked up from reference TRBV5-8 and TRBJ2-5, is EAGVTQSPTHLIKTRGQQATLRCSPISGHTSVYWYQQALGLGLQFLLWYDEGEERNRGNFPPRFSGRQFPNYSSELNVNALELEDSALYLCASSPRTAREMAQYFGPGTRLLVL.

V and J are TRBV7-3 and TRBJ1-1, with D perhaps matching TRBD1 (6 bases). This CDR3 is built from 14 residues. V shed 3 bases and J shed 6 bases, with 14 bases lying between them. In germline, CDR1 is SGHTA, CDR2 FQGTGA. The CDR3 sequence: CASSLLPQGSEAFF. In nucleotides, the CDR3 is TGTGCCAGCAGCTTGTTGCCACAGGGTTCTGAAGCTTTCTTT. Drawing the rest from reference TRBV7-3 and TRBJ1-1, the complete variable domain is GAGVSQTPSNKVTEKGKYVELRCDPISGHTALYWYRQSLGQGPEFLIYFQGTGAADDSGLPNDRFFAVRPEGSVSTLKIQRTERGDSAVYLCASSLLPQGSEAFFGQGTRLTVV.

V is TRBV6-2 or TRBV6-3 and J is TRBJ2-1; D uncertain. The CDR3 has 14 amino acids. Germline-derived CDR1 and CDR2 are MNHEY and SVGEGT. With 0 bases removed from V and 6 bases from J, the gap between germline ends came to 9 bases. The DNA for the CDR3 is TGTGCCAGCAGTTACTCGAGCCTCTCCAATGAGCAGTTCTTC. Translated: CASSYSSLSNEQFF.

The J gene is TRBJ2-2, the V gene TRBV6-2 or TRBV6-3, with no clear D. Trimming cost V 0 bases and J 4 bases, with 6 bases left between them. This CDR3 is built from 14 residues. CDR1 is MNHEY and CDR2 is SVGEGT in the germline V gene. DNA of the CDR3: TGTGCCAGCAGTTACTCCTCCGCCACCGGGGAGCTGTTTTTT. Its translation is CASSYSSATGELFF.

This clone was counted only a few times. The chain combines TRBV7-2 with TRBJ1-1; no definite D call. Germline CDR1 reads SGHTA; CDR2 reads FQGNSA. V shed 1 base and J shed 4 bases, with 7 bases lying between them. This CDR3 spans 13 amino acids. The CDR3 DNA reads TGTGCCAGCAGCTTAGGGGAGGGCACTGAAGCTTTCTTT. Its protein product is CASSLGEGTEAFF. Looking up the rest from reference TRBV7-2 and TRBJ1-1 gives the full variable domain: GAGVSQSPSNKVTEKGKDVELRCDPISGHTALYWYRQSLGQGLEFLIYFQGNSAPDKSGLPSDRFSAERTGGSVSTLTIQRTQQEDSAVYLCASSLGEGTEAFFGQGTRLTVV.

This clone was recorded a few times. The chain joins TRBV4-1 to TRBJ1-2; D is perhaps TRBD1 (5 bases). V was trimmed by 1 base and J by 8 bases, leaving 14 bases between them. This CDR3 region has 14 residues. CDR1 MGHRA and CDR2 YSYEKL come from the germline V gene. CDR3 DNA sequence: TGCGCCAGCAGCCAAGGGCAGGGCACTCAGGGCTACACCTTC. It is translated as CASSQGQGTQGYTF.

This clone was detected ten times or more. The J gene is TRBJ2-7, the V gene TRBV19; no clear D gene. V was pared by 6 bases and J by 0 bases, with 15 bases between. This CDR3 region has 15 residues. Per the germline V gene, CDR1 is LNHDA and CDR2 is SQIVND (reference sequence). CDR3 in DNA: TGTGCCAGTAGAGGCACTTACAACCCCTCCTACGAGCAGTACTTC. Encoded protein: CASRGTYNPSYEQYF.

This clone was detected once. The J gene is TRBJ1-1, the V gene TRBV4-3, with TRBD1 as a possible D gene (5 bases). Germline lookup yields CDR1 LGHNA and CDR2 YSLEER. The ends were cut back, 1 base at V and 0 bases at J, with 6 bases in the middle. The CDR3 runs 14 residues. Written as DNA, the CDR3 is TGCGCCAGCAGCCAAGCAGGGCTGAACACTGAAGCTTTCTTT. Translating gives CASSQAGLNTEAFF.

J is TRBJ1-2 and V is TRBV28; the match to TRBD1 covers 10 bases. Germline CDR1 reads MDHEN; CDR2 reads SYDVKM. The length of the CDR3 is 14 residues. Losses at the gene ends were 4 bases for V and 5 bases for J; bases not matched to a gene: 4. The CDR3 spells CASSSGTGEYGYTF. The CDR3, as DNA: TGTGCCAGCAGTTCCGGGACAGGGGAATATGGCTACACCTTC.

The chain uses TRBV9 and TRBJ2-7; D might be TRBD1 (5 bases). CDR3 size: 15 residues. V was trimmed by 0 bases and J by 0 bases, leaving 10 bases between them. Germline-derived CDR1 and CDR2 are SGDLS and YYNGEE. DNA of the CDR3: TGTGCCAGCAGCGTAGGAACAGGCAACTCCTACGAGCAGTACTTC. Its translation is CASSVGTGNSYEQYF.

This chain links TRBV5-1 with TRBJ2-7; 11 nucleotides match TRBD1. V was clipped by 4 bases and J by 3 bases; unmatched bases: 6. The CDR3 sequence is 15 residues long. The germline V gene encodes CDR1 SGHRS and CDR2 YFSETQ. CDR3 in DNA: TGCGCCAGCAGCCCAAGGGACAGGGGGGGCTACGAGCAGTACTTC. Amino acid sequence: CASSPRDRGGYEQYF. Based on the CDR3 plus reference TRBV5-1 and TRBJ2-7, the full variable domain is KAGVTQTPRYLIKTRGQQVTLSCSPISGHRSVSWYQQTPGQGLQFLFEYFSETQRNKGNFPGRFSGRQFSNSRSEMNVSTLELGDSALYLCASSPRDRGGYEQYFGPGTRLTVT.

This chain joins TRBV25-1 and TRBJ1-1, with 10 bases identical to TRBD1. Trimming removed 4 bases from V and 5 bases from J; junction bases left unmatched: 4. The CDR3 contains 14 residues. Germline loops: CDR1 MGHDK, CDR2 SYGVNS. CDR3 nucleotide sequence: TGTGCCAGCAGTGCCGGACAGGGGGTAACTGAAGCTTTCTTT. Its protein product is CASSAGQGVTEAFF.

V gene TRBV7-2 combines with J gene TRBJ2-4, with no clear D. Germline-derived CDR1 and CDR2 are SGHTA and FQGNSA. Trimming shortened V by 0 bases and J by 6 bases, and 9 bases separated the two germline ends. This CDR3 comprises 14 residues. CDR3: CASSLAGYGNIQYF. CDR3 sequence (DNA): TGTGCCAGCAGCTTAGCGGGGTACGGAAACATTCAGTACTTC. Filled out from reference TRBV7-2 and TRBJ2-4, the complete variable domain reads GAGVSQSPSNKVTEKGKDVELRCDPISGHTALYWYRQSLGQGLEFLIYFQGNSAPDKSGLPSDRFSAERTGGSVSTLTIQRTQQEDSAVYLCASSLAGYGNIQYFGAGTRLSVL.

J is TRBJ2-7 and V is TRBV29-1; 9 nucleotides line up with TRBD1. V shed 7 bases and J 6 bases; nucleotides not matched to a gene: 10. This CDR3 region has 13 residues. CDR1 is SQVTM and CDR2 is ANQGSEA in the germline V gene. Here the CDR3 reads CSGSWDRASEQYF. CDR3 nucleotides: TGCAGCGGATCCTGGGACAGGGCAAGCGAGCAGTACTTC.

The chain recombines TRBV4-2 with TRBJ2-5; a weak D match, TRBD1 (5 bases). In germline, CDR1 is LGHNA, CDR2 YNFKEQ. Trimming left V 0 bases short and J 4 bases short, with 15 bases between. The length of the CDR3 is 16 residues. Here the CDR3 reads CASSQDLTDPGETQYF. The CDR3 nucleotides read TGTGCCAGCAGCCAAGATCTGACAGATCCGGGAGAGACCCAGTACTTC.

This rearrangement joins TRBV10-3 to TRBJ2-5, with 15 bases that match TRBD2. Per the germline V gene, CDR1 is ENHRY and CDR2 is SYGVKD. The CDR3 covers 16 residues. J lost 1 base, V lost 11 bases, and 8 bases had no gene match. CDR3 amino acids: CAVSGLAGGPQETQYF. As DNA, the CDR3 is TGTGCCGTTTCGGGACTAGCGGGGGGCCCCCAAGAGACCCAGTACTTC.

The chain has TRBV4-1 and TRBJ1-1, with 10 nucleotides matching TRBD1. CDR1 is MGHRA and CDR2 is YSYEKL in the germline V gene. The CDR3 contains 15 residues. J was trimmed by 11 bases and V by 2 bases; bases with no gene match: 11. CDR3 nucleotide sequence: TGCGCCAGCAGCCAATCCGGGACAGGGGACCCTGGGGCTTTCTTT. It specifies CASSQSGTGDPGAFF.

This sequence joins TRBV10-3 and TRBJ2-7, with TRBD2 as a possible D gene (6 bases). Germline assignment: CDR1 ENHRY and CDR2 SYGVKD. V lost 4 bases, J lost 0 bases, and 10 bases lay in between. This CDR3 has 14 residues. The CDR3 DNA reads as TGTGCCATCAGTGTGTCGGGGGTCTCCTACGAGCAGTACTTC. It specifies CAISVSGVSYEQYF.

This chain uses TRBV5-1 with TRBJ2-7, with D hard to call. CDR3 length equals 13 residues. Germline V gives CDR1 SGHRS, CDR2 YFSETQ. Trimming shortened V by 1 base and J by 5 bases, and 10 bases separated the two germline ends. CDR3 amino acids: CASSLRRSDEQYF. The CDR3 DNA follows: TGCGCCAGCAGCTTGAGACGGAGCGACGAGCAGTACTTC.

The gene calls are TRBV5-1 and TRBJ2-2, with TRBD2 matching over 9 bases. Trimming took 0 bases from V and 11 from J; bases not matched to a gene: 14. CDR1 and CDR2 (germline): SGHRS, YFSETQ. CDR3 length: 17 residues. Here the CDR3 reads CASSLGPSGDPTRELFF. CDR3 coding DNA: TGCGCCAGCAGCTTGGGCCCTAGCGGGGATCCTACGCGAGAGCTGTTTTTT.

The chain combines TRBV5-1 with TRBJ1-4; no reliable D call. Germline V CDR1 and CDR2: SGHRS, YFSETQ. V lost 1 base and J 2 bases, leaving 9 bases between the germline ends. The CDR3 has 15 residues. The CDR3 sequence: CASSLLGRTNEKLFF. In DNA form, the CDR3 reads TGCGCCAGCAGCTTGCTAGGGAGGACTAATGAAAAACTGTTTTTT. Combining the CDR3 with reference TRBV5-1 and TRBJ1-4 gives the whole variable domain KAGVTQTPRYLIKTRGQQVTLSCSPISGHRSVSWYQQTPGQGLQFLFEYFSETQRNKGNFPGRFSGRQFSNSRSEMNVSTLELGDSALYLCASSLLGRTNEKLFFGSGTQLSVL.

V is TRBV9 and J is TRBJ2-7, with 7 bases lining up with TRBD1. The J segment lost 2 bases and the V segment lost 4 bases, leaving 9 bases of the junction unmatched. Germline CDR1 SGDLS, CDR2 YYNGEE. CDR3 length: 15 residues. This CDR3 reads CASSPGGRVAYEQYF. CDR3 DNA: TGTGCCAGCAGCCCAGGGGGAAGGGTCGCCTACGAGCAGTACTTC.

V gene TRBV9 combines with J gene TRBJ1-6; no clear D. The germline gives CDR1 SGDLS, CDR2 YYNGEE. V lost 4 bases to trimming and J lost 9 bases, with 20 bases between them. CDR3 length: 16 residues. The CDR3 protein is CASSPRVREVGSPLHF. CDR3 DNA sequence: TGTGCCAGCAGCCCTAGAGTACGGGAAGTGGGTTCACCCCTCCACTTT.

J is TRBJ2-5 and V is TRBV29-1; unclear D gene. Germline values: CDR1 SQVTM, CDR2 ANQGSEA. The CDR3 length is 13 residues. Trimming stripped 5 bases from V and 1 base from J, with 11 bases between. The CDR3 reads CSVTAVIQETQYF. The CDR3 bases are TGCAGCGTTACCGCAGTGATCCAAGAGACCCAGTACTTC.

The rearrangement joins TRBV5-8 to TRBJ1-1; TRBD1 might be the D (6 bases). The CDR3 is 16 amino acids. V lost 3 bases to trimming and J lost 1 base, with 16 bases between them. Germline CDR1 is SGHTS and CDR2 is YDEGEE. The CDR3 DNA is TGTGCCAGCAGCTCGAACTTCGGGGGGCCGAACACTGAAGCTTTCTTT. It translates to CASSSNFGGPNTEAFF. Drawing the rest from reference TRBV5-8 and TRBJ1-1, the complete variable domain is EAGVTQSPTHLIKTRGQQATLRCSPISGHTSVYWYQQALGLGLQFLLWYDEGEERNRGNFPPRFSGRQFPNYSSELNVNALELEDSALYLCASSSNFGGPNTEAFFGQGTRLTVV.

This clone was observed once. The rearrangement joins TRBV7-8 to TRBJ2-3; the D gene is possibly TRBD2 (6 bases). From germline, CDR1 is SGHVS and CDR2 FQNEAQ. The CDR3 totals 15 residues. The germline V and J ends were trimmed by 3 bases and 4 bases, with 14 bases remaining between them. CDR3 amino acids: CASSLVGGGADTQYF. CDR3 DNA: TGTGCCAGCAGCTTGGTCGGGGGTGGTGCAGATACGCAGTATTTT.

This clone was picked up a small number of times. J is TRBJ1-2 and V is TRBV6-2 or TRBV6-3, with D possibly being TRBD1 (5 bases). The CDR3 is made up of 15 amino acids. Looked up from germline, CDR1 is MNHEY and CDR2 is SVGEGT. Trimming removed 2 bases at V and 4 bases at J, with 14 bases between. CDR3 residues: CASSYEGASGYGYTF. CDR3 bases: TGTGCCAGCAGTTACGAAGGGGCTTCGGGCTATGGCTACACCTTC.